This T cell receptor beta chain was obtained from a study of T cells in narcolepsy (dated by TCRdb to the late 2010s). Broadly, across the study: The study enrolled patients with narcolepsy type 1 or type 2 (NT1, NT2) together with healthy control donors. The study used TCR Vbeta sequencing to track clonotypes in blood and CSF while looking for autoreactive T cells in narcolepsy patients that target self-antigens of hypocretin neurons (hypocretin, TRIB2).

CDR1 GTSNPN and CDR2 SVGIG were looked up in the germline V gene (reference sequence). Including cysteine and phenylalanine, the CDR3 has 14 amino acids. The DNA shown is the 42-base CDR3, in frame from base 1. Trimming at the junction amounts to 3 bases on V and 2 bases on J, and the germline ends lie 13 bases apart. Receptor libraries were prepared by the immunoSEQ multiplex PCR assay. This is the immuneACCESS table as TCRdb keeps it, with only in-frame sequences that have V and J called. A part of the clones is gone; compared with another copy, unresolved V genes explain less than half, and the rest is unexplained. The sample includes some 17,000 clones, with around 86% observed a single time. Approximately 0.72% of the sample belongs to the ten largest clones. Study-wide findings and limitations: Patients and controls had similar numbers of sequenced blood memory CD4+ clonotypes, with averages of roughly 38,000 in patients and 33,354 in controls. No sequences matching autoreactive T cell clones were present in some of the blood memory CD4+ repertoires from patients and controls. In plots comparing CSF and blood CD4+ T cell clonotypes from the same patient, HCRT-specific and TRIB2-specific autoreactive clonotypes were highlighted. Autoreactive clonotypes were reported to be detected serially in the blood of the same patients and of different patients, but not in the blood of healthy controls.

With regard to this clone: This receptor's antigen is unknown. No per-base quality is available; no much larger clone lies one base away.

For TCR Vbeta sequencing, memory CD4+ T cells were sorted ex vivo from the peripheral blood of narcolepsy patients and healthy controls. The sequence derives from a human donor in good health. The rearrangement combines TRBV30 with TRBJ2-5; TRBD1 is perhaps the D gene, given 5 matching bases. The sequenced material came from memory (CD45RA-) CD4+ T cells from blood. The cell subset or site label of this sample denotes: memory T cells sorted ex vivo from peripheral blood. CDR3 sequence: CAWSRANLQETQYF. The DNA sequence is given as TGTGCCTGGAGCAGGGCCAACCTTCAAGAGACCCAGTACTTC.